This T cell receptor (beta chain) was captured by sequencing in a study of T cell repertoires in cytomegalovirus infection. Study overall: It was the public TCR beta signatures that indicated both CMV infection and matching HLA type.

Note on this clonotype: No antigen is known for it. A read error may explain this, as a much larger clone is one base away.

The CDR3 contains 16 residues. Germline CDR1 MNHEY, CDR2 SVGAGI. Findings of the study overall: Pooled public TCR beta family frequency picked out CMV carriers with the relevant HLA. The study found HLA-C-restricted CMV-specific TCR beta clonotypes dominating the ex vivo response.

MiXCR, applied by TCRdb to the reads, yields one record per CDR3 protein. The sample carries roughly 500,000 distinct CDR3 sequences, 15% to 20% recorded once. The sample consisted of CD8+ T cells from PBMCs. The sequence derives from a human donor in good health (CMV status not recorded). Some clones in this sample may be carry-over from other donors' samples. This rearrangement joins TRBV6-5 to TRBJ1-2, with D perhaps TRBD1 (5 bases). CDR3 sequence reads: CASSSPDINKADGFTF. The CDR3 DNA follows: TGTGCCAGCAGTTCCCCGGACATCAACAAGGCGGATGGCTTCACCTTC.